The rows below give T cell receptor beta chains drawn from one sample of a study of patients and donors after allogeneic stem cell transplantation. TCRdb itself ran the RT-PCR reads through MiXCR, one entry per CDR3 protein. The table has hundreds of thousands of distinct CDR3 sequences, 16% seen once. The source material was blood, either unsorted or a sorted T cell fraction (not recorded which). The receptors come from a human donor who was either an allogeneic HSCT recipient or a stem cell or donor lymphocyte infusion donor (not recorded which). It is not recorded whose cells these are; they may come from a transplant donor. The CDR3 runs from the conserved cysteine through the conserved F or W. D genes are given only for firm matches. The size field is filled for only some rows; it gives once, few, many or a size class.

j_gene	abundance	v_gene	d_gene	CDR3aa	CDR3nt
TRBJ2-4	-	TRBV11-2	TRBD2	CASSLAGGGRKNIQYF	TGTGCCAGCAGCTTAGCCGGGGGGGGCAGGAAAAACATTCAGTACTTC
TRBJ2-1	-	TRBV9	TRBD2	CASSVGAAGGRRNEQFF	TGTGCCAGCAGCGTAGGGGCAGCGGGAGGGCGAAGGAATGAGCAGTTCTTC
TRBJ2-7	few	TRBV30	-	CAWSVVRRPEKIYEQYF	TGTGCCTGGAGTGTAGTCCGGCGGCCCGAGAAAATCTACGAGCAGTACTTC
TRBJ1-3	-	TRBV6-5	-	CASSYDRRNTIYF	TGTGCCAGCAGTTACGACAGAAGAAACACCATATATTTT
TRBJ2-7	once	TRBV6-1	-	CASSARVRTASEQYF	TGTGCCAGCAGTGCCAGGGTTCGAACTGCCTCCGAGCAGTACTTC
TRBJ2-7	few	TRBV20-1	-	CSAPRGGALNDEQYF	TGCAGTGCGCCAAGGGGGGGCGCATTGAATGACGAGCAGTACTTC
TRBJ2-7	few	TRBV10-3	-	CAISDPREPLQYF	TGTGCCATCAGTGACCCCCGGGAACCCCTGCAGTACTTC
TRBJ2-3	-	TRBV20-1	TRBD1	CSADAGGSTTDTQYF	TGCAGTGCTGATGCAGGGGGCAGTACGACAGATACGCAGTATTTT
TRBJ1-1	few	TRBV7-8	-	CASSVGIHSPNTEAFF	TGTGCCAGCAGCGTAGGTATTCACAGCCCTAACACTGAAGCTTTCTTT
TRBJ1-4	-	TRBV7-8	TRBD1	CASSLGTGGSVEKLFF	TGTGCCAGCAGCTTAGGGACAGGGGGCTCGGTTGAAAAACTGTTTTTT
TRBJ2-1	-	TRBV4-2	TRBD2	CASSQDKKAGVNEQFF	TGTGCCAGCAGCCAAGATAAGAAAGCGGGAGTTAATGAGCAGTTCTTC
TRBJ2-1	few	TRBV5-6	-	CASRPRDTPSYNEQFF	TGTGCCAGCAGACCCCGGGACACTCCCTCCTACAATGAGCAGTTCTTC
TRBJ2-2	-	TRBV20-1	-	CSAPTNTGELFF	TGCAGTGCCCCGACTAACACCGGGGAGCTGTTTTTT
TRBJ2-3	few	TRBV7-2	TRBD2	CASSPGGAGGSDTQYF	TGTGCCAGCAGCCCCGGGGGGGCGGGGGGGTCAGATACGCAGTATTTT
TRBJ2-7	few	TRBV2	-	CASSVRPEQYF	TGTGCCAGCAGTGTACGGCCCGAGCAGTACTTC
TRBJ2-7	-	TRBV9	TRBD2	CASSPGAGRAGYEQYF	TGTGCCAGCAGCCCGGGAGCGGGGAGGGCCGGATACGAGCAGTACTTC
TRBJ1-2	-	TRBV5-6	-	CASSLVDRANYGYTF	TGTGCCAGCAGCTTGGTTGACAGAGCTAACTATGGCTACACCTTC
TRBJ1-1	-	TRBV9	-	CASRRNRDLNTEAFF	TGTGCCAGCAGACGAAACAGGGACCTGAACACTGAAGCTTTCTTT
TRBJ1-6	-	TRBV7-3	-	CASSLSPESPLHF	TGTGCCAGCAGCTTAAGTCCGGAATCACCCCTCCACTTT
TRBJ2-3	few	TRBV10-3	TRBD2	CAISSASGGRSTDTQYF	TGTGCCATCAGTTCGGCCAGCGGGGGGCGAAGCACAGATACGCAGTATTTT
TRBJ2-3	many	TRBV7-9	-	CASSLKVLRDRTDTQYF	TGTGCCAGCAGCTTAAAGGTCTTGCGGGATCGCACAGATACGCAGTATTTT
TRBJ2-7	-	TRBV3-1	TRBD1	CASSQTEGQGRYF	TGTGCCAGCAGCCAAACTGAAGGACAGGGGAGGTACTTC
TRBJ2-7	few	TRBV6-5	TRBD1	CASSYARDSAYEQYF	TGTGCCAGCAGTTACGCAAGGGACAGCGCCTACGAGCAGTACTTC
TRBJ1-2	-	TRBV7-2	TRBD1	CASSMARTGARHGYTF	TGTGCCAGCAGCATGGCAAGGACAGGGGCGCGTCATGGCTACACCTTC
TRBJ2-1	few	TRBV4-3	TRBD2	CASSQAPGGKSSYNEQFF	TGCGCCAGCAGCCAAGCCCCGGGGGGGAAAAGCTCCTACAATGAGCAGTTCTTC
TRBJ1-2	-	TRBV20-1	-	CSASRGEWFGYTF	TGCAGTGCTAGTAGGGGGGAATGGTTTGGCTACACCTTC
TRBJ2-7	-	TRBV4-3	-	CASSQMVQGGYEQYF	TGCGCCAGCAGCCAAATGGTACAGGGTGGCTACGAGCAGTACTTC
TRBJ2-1	-	TRBV3-1	TRBD2	CASSQRTIAGGYNEQFF	TGTGCCAGCAGCCAGAGGACCATAGCGGGAGGGTACAATGAGCAGTTCTTC
TRBJ2-1	-	TRBV7-9	-	CASSLVGAGLDEQFF	TGTGCCAGCAGCTTAGTTGGAGCGGGCCTCGATGAGCAGTTCTTC
TRBJ1-5	-	TRBV6-1	-	CASSDGRGNQPQHF	TGTGCCAGCAGTGATGGCAGGGGTAATCAGCCCCAGCATTTT
TRBJ1-4	many	TRBV12-3/TRBV12-4	-	CASSQGYQGDEKLFF	TGTGCCAGCAGTCAAGGGTATCAAGGTGATGAAAAACTGTTTTTT
TRBJ2-3	once	TRBV11-3	TRBD1	CASSLEPGQNTDTQYF	TGTGCCAGCAGCTTAGAACCGGGACAGAACACAGATACGCAGTATTTT
TRBJ2-3	-	TRBV6-5	-	CASSYSISAPDTQYF	TGTGCCAGCAGTTACTCGATTTCAGCACCAGATACGCAGTATTTT
TRBJ1-1	many	TRBV5-1	-	CASSPGLGTEAFF	TGCGCCAGCAGCCCTGGACTTGGCACTGAAGCTTTCTTT
TRBJ2-3	few	TRBV4-2	TRBD2	CASSQALAGVADTQYF	TGTGCCAGCAGCCAAGCGCTAGCGGGAGTAGCAGATACGCAGTATTTT
TRBJ1-4	few	TRBV5-1	-	CASSPSSATNEKLFF	TGCGCCAGCAGCCCGTCTTCTGCAACTAATGAAAAACTGTTTTTT
TRBJ2-3	-	TRBV24-1	-	CATSEGGEGPGPDTQYF	TGTGCCACCAGTGAAGGAGGGGAAGGGCCCGGCCCAGATACGCAGTATTTT
TRBJ2-2	-	TRBV9	-	CASSLQGGNTGELFF	TGTGCCAGCAGCCTCCAAGGGGGGAACACCGGGGAGCTGTTTTTT
TRBJ1-2	-	TRBV11-1	-	CASSSQPQGGYGYTF	TGTGCCAGCAGCTCACAGCCCCAAGGTGGCTATGGCTACACCTTC
TRBJ2-7	many	TRBV28	TRBD2	CASSPGTSGTYEQYF	TGTGCCAGCAGTCCAGGGACTAGCGGTACCTACGAGCAGTACTTC
TRBJ2-5	-	TRBV6-2/TRBV6-3	TRBD2	CASSLGLAGIIKETQYF	TGTGCCAGCAGCCTGGGACTAGCGGGGATCATTAAAGAGACCCAGTACTTC
TRBJ1-2	few	TRBV4-2	-	CASSQDPFANYGYTF	TGTGCCAGCAGCCAGGACCCATTCGCTAACTATGGCTACACCTTC
TRBJ2-1	-	TRBV20-1	-	CSARDSIYNEQFF	TGCAGTGCTAGGGACTCGATATACAATGAGCAGTTCTTC
TRBJ2-1	-	TRBV9	-	CASSVEVNSEQFF	TGTGCCAGCAGCGTAGAAGTAAATAGTGAGCAGTTCTTC
TRBJ1-1	few	TRBV6-5	-	CASSSPDQRYSFF	TGTGCCAGCAGTTCCCCCGACCAACGGTATTCCTTCTTT
TRBJ2-1	many	TRBV10-3	TRBD2	CAISEPGLAFDEQFF	TGTGCCATCAGTGAGCCGGGACTAGCGTTCGATGAGCAGTTCTTC
TRBJ2-6	-	TRBV10-3	-	CAIRIGSGANVLTF	TGTGCCATCAGAATAGGCTCTGGGGCCAACGTCCTGACTTTC
TRBJ1-2	few	TRBV20-1	-	CSPKGGRPLTGGYTF	TGCAGCCCCAAGGGGGGCAGGCCTCTCACGGGTGGCTACACCTTC
TRBJ2-3	-	TRBV6-2/TRBV6-3	TRBD2	CASRTSGGGDTQYF	TGTGCCAGCAGGACTAGCGGGGGGGGAGATACGCAGTATTTT
TRBJ2-4	-	TRBV30	TRBD1	CALGTGENIQYF	TGTGCCCTCGGGACAGGGGAAAACATTCAGTACTTC
TRBJ2-7	few	TRBV5-5	TRBD1	CASSSGQGLTYEQYF	TGTGCCAGCAGCTCGGGACAGGGATTAACCTACGAGCAGTACTTC
TRBJ2-5	few	TRBV4-1	TRBD2	CASSQGPAGEETQYF	TGCGCCAGCAGCCAAGGCCCAGCGGGGGAAGAGACCCAGTACTTC
TRBJ2-7	few	TRBV10-3	-	CAISESNGGEQYF	TGTGCCATCAGTGAGTCGAATGGCGGAGAGCAGTACTTC